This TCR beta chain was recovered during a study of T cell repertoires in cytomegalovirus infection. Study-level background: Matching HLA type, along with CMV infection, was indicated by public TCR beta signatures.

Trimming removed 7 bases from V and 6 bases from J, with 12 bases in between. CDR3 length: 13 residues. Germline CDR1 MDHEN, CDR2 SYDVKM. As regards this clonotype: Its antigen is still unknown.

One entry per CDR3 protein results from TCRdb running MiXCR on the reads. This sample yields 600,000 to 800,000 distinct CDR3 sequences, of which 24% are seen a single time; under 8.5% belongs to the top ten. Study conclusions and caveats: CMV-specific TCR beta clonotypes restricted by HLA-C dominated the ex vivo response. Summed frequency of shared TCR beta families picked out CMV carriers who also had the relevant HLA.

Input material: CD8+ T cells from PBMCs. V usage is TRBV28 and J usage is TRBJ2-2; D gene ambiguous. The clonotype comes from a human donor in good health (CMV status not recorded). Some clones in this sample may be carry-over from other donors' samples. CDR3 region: CASNTDKPGELFF. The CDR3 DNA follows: TGTGCCAGCAACACCGACAAGCCCGGGGAGCTGTTTTTT.